Presented here are 30 T cell receptor beta chains from one specimen sequenced in a study of CD8 T cells in Susac syndrome. Random hexamers were used to reverse transcribe an amount of about 0.45 to 1 ug RNA. A single record per CDR3 protein comes from TCRdb applying MiXCR to the immunoSEQ multiplex PCR reads. The sample holds 150,000 to 200,000 distinct CDR3 sequences, about 91% seen once. Sequencing used CD4+ T cells from PBMCs. The receptor source for this set is a human donor with Susac syndrome.

The CDR3: CASSSPTSPNEQFF. CDR3 nucleotide sequence: TGTGCCAGCAGCTCTCCGACTAGTCCCAATGAGCAGTTCTTC. V is TRBV7-3 and J is TRBJ2-1, with D possibly TRBD2 on 6 matching bases. In germline, CDR1 is SGHTA, CDR2 FQGTGA. The V end lost 4 bases, the J end lost 6 bases, and 13 bases lay between the germline ends. The CDR3 has 14 amino acids.

The V gene is TRBV7-8, the J gene TRBJ2-7, with 7 bases identical to TRBD1. V gave up 2 bases and J gave up 3 bases; unmatched junction bases: 10. The CDR3 sequence is 16 residues long. Germline loops: CDR1 SGHVS, CDR2 FQNEAQ. CDR3 nucleotides: TGTGCCAGCAGCTTAAATAACCCGGGACAGCGCTACGAGCAGTACTTC. It specifies CASSLNNPGQRYEQYF.

This clonotype was counted once. V is TRBV27 and J is TRBJ1-1; no reliable D call. The CDR3 is 13 residues long. Between the trimmed V and J ends, which lost 5 bases and 9 bases, there was a span of 16 bases. Germline assignment: CDR1 MNHEY and CDR2 SMNVEV (reference sequence). The DNA of the CDR3 is TGTGCCAGCAGTCCCCGGGAAGCTAGGAAAGCTTTCTTT. Translated, it gives CASSPREARKAFF.

V gene TRBV12-3 or TRBV12-4 combines with J gene TRBJ1-2; no definite D call. CDR3 length: 16 residues. V lost 2 bases, J lost 7 bases, and 20 bases lay in between. The CDR3 here is CASSLSLGLGMIGYTF. CDR3 nucleotides: TGTGCCAGCAGTTTAAGTCTAGGCCTTGGGATGATTGGCTACACCTTC.

This clonotype was seen a handful of times. This rearrangement joins TRBV6-2 or TRBV6-3 to TRBJ2-3; TRBD2 aligns across 10 bases. V was pared by 0 bases and J by 0 bases, with 3 bases of the junction left unmatched. There are 17 residues in the CDR3. The V gene's germline CDR1 is MNHEY and CDR2 SVGEGT. The CDR3 sequence: CASSYSTSGESTDTQYF. The CDR3 region has the DNA TGTGCCAGCAGTTACTCAACTAGCGGGGAAAGCACAGATACGCAGTATTTT.

This chain connects TRBV2 to TRBJ2-5; D gene unclear. With 5 bases removed from V and 2 bases from J, the gap between germline ends came to 9 bases. The CDR3 covers 13 residues. Germline V CDR1 and CDR2: SNHLY, FYNNEI. Here the CDR3 DNA reads TGTGCCAGCAGTTCGGAGTATCAAGAGACCCAGTACTTC. Translated: CASSSEYQETQYF.

The table lists this clonotype with a count of one. The chain is built from TRBV27 and TRBJ1-5; 9 nucleotides match TRBD1. This CDR3 spans 15 amino acids. Germline loops: CDR1 MNHEY, CDR2 SMNVEV (reference sequence). The J segment lost 7 bases and the V segment lost 10 bases, leaving 14 bases of the junction unmatched. The CDR3 DNA sequence: TGTGCCACCGACCGGGACAGGGAACGGAACCAGCCCCAGCATTTT. Protein product: CATDRDRERNQPQHF.

This chain links TRBV28 with TRBJ2-1; a weak D match, TRBD1 (6 bases). This CDR3 has 15 amino acids. With 7 bases removed from V and 1 base from J, the gap between germline ends came to 14 bases. Germline values: CDR1 MDHEN, CDR2 SYDVKM. The CDR3 DNA reads TGTGCCAGCATCGTAGGGGACACTTCCTACAATGAGCAGTTCTTC. Protein sequence: CASIVGDTSYNEQFF.

The chain employs TRBV19 and TRBJ2-7; D is possibly TRBD1 or TRBD2 (5 bases each). V lost 5 bases and J lost 2, with 16 bases in between. Germline V CDR1 and CDR2: LNHDA, SQIVND (reference sequence). The CDR3 consists of 15 residues. The CDR3 coding sequence is TGTGCCAGTAGTCCCCGGAACCGGGGCACCTACGAGCAGTACTTC. As protein: CASSPRNRGTYEQYF.

This clonotype has just one count. The chain combines TRBV30 with TRBJ2-7; the D is unclear. The CDR3 consists of 12 residues. CDR1 is GTSNPN and CDR2 is SVGIG in the germline V gene (reference sequence). The ends were cut back, 3 bases at V and 3 bases at J, with 9 bases in the middle. In nucleotides, the CDR3 is TGTGCCTGGAGAAAGGCCAACTACGAGCAGTACTTC. Its protein is CAWRKANYEQYF.

V gene TRBV6-5 combines with J gene TRBJ2-7, with 8 bases identical to TRBD1. Looked up from germline, CDR1 is MNHEY and CDR2 is SVGAGI. The junction had 8 bases not matched to a gene; V was cut back by 3 bases and J by 4 bases. The CDR3 runs 15 residues. Here the CDR3 DNA reads TGTGCCAGCAGTTATCGAGGGACAGGACTTTACGAGCAGTACTTC. Its translation: CASSYRGTGLYEQYF.

This clonotype has only one observation. The V call is TRBV28, the J call TRBJ1-1; D is undetermined. In germline, CDR1 is MDHEN, CDR2 SYDVKM. The CDR3 has 12 amino acids. With 8 bases removed from V and 1 base from J, the gap between germline ends came to 8 bases. The CDR3 protein is CASCSGNTEAFF. The CDR3 DNA sequence: TGTGCCAGCTGCTCGGGGAACACTGAAGCTTTCTTT.

This clonotype showed up just a few times. The chain carries TRBV18 and TRBJ2-7; no clear D gene. The V end was cut by 2 bases, the J end by 2 bases, with 7 bases between. The germline gives CDR1 KGHSH, CDR2 LQKENI. The CDR3 is 13 residues long. In nucleotides, the CDR3 is TGTGCCAGCTCACCAGGGAATACCTACGAGCAGTACTTC. It encodes CASSPGNTYEQYF.

The table lists this clonotype with a count of one. The chain employs TRBV19 and TRBJ2-1, with 8 bases fitting TRBD2. This CDR3 comprises 15 residues. Per germline, CDR1 LNHDA and CDR2 SQIVND (reference sequence). V shed 3 bases, J shed 0 bases, and the junction held 1 base outside the gene matches. The CDR3 reads CASSIRGGSYNEQFF. CDR3 in DNA: TGTGCCAGTAGTATCCGGGGGGGCTCCTACAATGAGCAGTTCTTC. The variable domain in full, completed from reference TRBV19 and TRBJ2-1, reads DGGITQSPKYLFRKEGQNVTLSCEQNLNHDAMYWYRQDPGQGLRLIYYSQIVNDFQKGDIAEGYSVSREKKESFPLTVTSAQKNPTAFYLCASSIRGGSYNEQFFGPGTRLTVL.

This chain connects TRBV2 to TRBJ2-1, with 9 bases lining up with TRBD1. There are 14 residues in the CDR3. Per the germline V gene, CDR1 is SNHLY and CDR2 is FYNNEI. V lost 2 bases to trimming and J lost 9 bases; unmatched junction nucleotides: 5. The CDR3 spells CASSELGQGVEQFF. The CDR3 DNA is TGTGCCAGCAGTGAATTGGGACAGGGTGTTGAGCAGTTCTTC.

CDR3 protein: CSARRLAGVGELFF. CDR3 DNA: TGCAGTGCTAGAAGACTAGCAGGAGTCGGGGAGCTGTTTTTT. The V gene is TRBV20-1, the J gene TRBJ2-2; TRBD2 matches at 7 bases. CDR1 and CDR2 from the germline V gene are DFQATT and SNEGSKA (reference sequence). With 2 bases clipped from V and 7 bases from J, the junction kept 7 bases outside the gene matches. The CDR3 extends over 14 amino acids.

This clonotype was seen once. The rearrangement joins TRBV18 to TRBJ1-2; tentative D call: TRBD1 (6 bases). Trimming removed 2 bases from V and 3 bases from J, with 13 bases in between. The germline V gene encodes CDR1 KGHSH and CDR2 LQKENI. There are 15 residues in the CDR3. The CDR3 region has the DNA TGTGCCAGCTCACCATCCGGGACACTCTACTATGGCTACACCTTC. Translation gives CASSPSGTLYYGYTF.

This clonotype showed up just once. This chain uses TRBV7-2 with TRBJ2-5, with 13 bases lining up with TRBD2. Germline values: CDR1 SGHTA, CDR2 FQGNSA. The J segment lost 12 bases and the V segment lost 1 base, leaving 2 bases of the junction unmatched. The CDR3 contains 13 residues. The CDR3 DNA is TGTGCCAGCAGCTTAGGGACTAGCGGGGGAAAGTACTTC. It translates to CASSLGTSGGKYF. The full variable domain, completed using reference TRBV7-2 and TRBJ2-5, is GAGVSQSPSNKVTEKGKDVELRCDPISGHTALYWYRQSLGQGLEFLIYFQGNSAPDKSGLPSDRFSAERTGGSVSTLTIQRTQQEDSAVYLCASSLGTSGGKYFGPGTRLLVL.

V is TRBV5-1 and J is TRBJ2-2; unclear D gene. The germline CDR1 and CDR2 sequences are SGHRS and YFSETQ. Trimming removed 3 bases from V and 1 base from J, with 7 bases in between. The CDR3 sequence is 14 residues long. The CDR3 sequence: CASSWNMNTGELFF. DNA of the CDR3: TGCGCCAGCAGCTGGAACATGAACACCGGGGAGCTGTTTTTT.

The rearrangement links TRBV6-1 to TRBJ2-3; D is undetermined. The CDR3 consists of 12 residues. Between the trimmed V and J ends, which lost 4 bases and 4 bases, there was a span of 6 bases. In germline, CDR1 is MNHNS, CDR2 SASEGT. The CDR3 spells CASSVVADTQYF. The CDR3 DNA reads TGTGCCAGCAGTGTGGTAGCAGATACGCAGTATTTT.

The rearrangement links TRBV20-1 to TRBJ2-3, with D tentatively TRBD1 (6 bases). This CDR3 region has 15 residues. V was trimmed by 3 bases and J by 0 bases, leaving 13 bases between them. Germline values: CDR1 DFQATT, CDR2 SNEGSKA (reference sequence). DNA of the CDR3: TGCAGTGCTAGGACCGGGACATCTAGCACAGATACGCAGTATTTT. Amino acids: CSARTGTSSTDTQYF.

This chain joins TRBV7-3 and TRBJ2-3; 13 nucleotides match TRBD2. Germline V gene data show CDR1 as SGHTA and CDR2 as FQGTGA. The CDR3 has 16 amino acids. With V trimmed by 5 bases and J by 4 bases, 6 bases remained unmatched. CDR3 region: CASSLGTSGTADTQYF. The CDR3 bases are TGTGCCAGCAGCCTAGGGACTAGCGGGACCGCAGATACGCAGTATTTT.

The rearrangement joins TRBV6-6 to TRBJ1-1; D gene unclear. This CDR3 has 14 amino acids. Germline values: CDR1 MNHNY, CDR2 SVGAGI (reference sequence). V was cut by 6 bases and J by 1 base, with 12 bases left in between. CDR3 in amino acids: CASRLAQKNTEAFF. The CDR3 bases are TGTGCCAGCAGATTGGCACAGAAGAACACTGAAGCTTTCTTT.

The V and J genes are TRBV27 and TRBJ2-2; a weak D match, TRBD1 (5 bases). Trimming took 6 bases from V and 5 from J, leaving 16 bases between them. The CDR3 has 15 residues. Germline V gene sequence: CDR1 MNHEY, CDR2 SMNVEV (reference sequence). The CDR3 DNA sequence: TGTGCCAGCAGGTTTGGGGCAGGGTGGACCGGGGAGCTGTTTTTT. This sequence encodes CASRFGAGWTGELFF.

The genes are TRBV5-1 and TRBJ2-7, with TRBD1 as a possible D gene (5 bases). The V gene's germline CDR1 is SGHRS and CDR2 YFSETQ. The CDR3 is made up of 13 amino acids. Trimming removed 5 bases at V and 0 bases at J, with 9 bases between. The CDR3: CASSYDSSYEQYF. The CDR3 DNA reads TGCGCCAGCAGTTATGACAGCTCCTACGAGCAGTACTTC.

This sequence joins TRBV29-1 and TRBJ1-3; tentatively, D is TRBD1 (5 bases). Germline values: CDR1 SQVTM, CDR2 ANQGSEA. CDR3 length equals 14 residues. The V end lost 8 bases, the J end lost 0 bases, and 14 bases lay between the germline ends. Written as DNA, the CDR3 is TGCAGCACTGCTCCGGGGCGCTCTGGAAACACCATATATTTT. Amino acids: CSTAPGRSGNTIYF.

CDR3 sequence (DNA): TGCAGTGCTAGAGTAGGGCAGGGTCGGAATGGCTACACCTTC. It is translated as CSARVGQGRNGYTF. This chain connects TRBV20-1 to TRBJ1-2; maybe TRBD1 (5 bases). The V gene lost 1 base and the J gene lost 6 bases, with 15 bases spanning the gap. From germline, CDR1 is DFQATT and CDR2 SNEGSKA (reference sequence). The CDR3 length is 14 residues.

Written as DNA, the CDR3 is TGTGCCAGTAGTATAGCGGCCCCGCAGCCCCAGCATTTT. Its translation: CASSIAAPQPQHF. V usage is TRBV19 and J usage is TRBJ1-5; the D is unclear. The CDR3 is made up of 13 amino acids. The germline gives CDR1 LNHDA, CDR2 SQIVND (reference sequence). V gave up 1 base and J gave up 7 bases, with 8 bases separating them.

The V call is TRBV9, the J call TRBJ2-7, with 9 bases lining up with TRBD1. This CDR3 comprises 15 residues. Germline V gives CDR1 SGDLS, CDR2 YYNGEE. Trimming took 2 bases from V and 1 from J; bases not matched to a gene: 4. CDR3 sequence reads: CASSVDGTGSYEQYF. CDR3 in DNA: TGTGCCAGCAGCGTTGACGGGACAGGGTCCTACGAGCAGTACTTC. Using reference TRBV9 and TRBJ2-7 for the parts outside the CDR3, the full variable domain is DSGVTQTPKHLITATGQRVTLRCSPRSGDLSVYWYQQSLDQGLQFLIQYYNGEERAKGNILERFSAQQFPDLHSELNLSSLELGDSALYFCASSVDGTGSYEQYFGPGTRLTVT.

The CDR3 DNA sequence: TGCAGTGCTCTTATAACAGGGGCCCAAAACTTCTACTCCTACAATGAGCAGTTCTTC. This sequence encodes CSALITGAQNFYSYNEQFF. The V gene is TRBV20-1, the J gene TRBJ2-1; 7 nucleotides line up with TRBD1. After removal of 5 bases from V and 0 bases from J, the junction contained 19 bases not matched to a gene. From germline, CDR1 is DFQATT and CDR2 SNEGSKA (reference sequence). The CDR3 runs to 19 residues.